This T cell receptor beta chain was observed in a study of identical twins. Study findings and constraints: While abundant cord blood beta clonotypes carried fewer insertions, memory repertoires showed no such pattern. Invariant MAIT and iNKT cells could partly confound zero-insertion analyses.

TCRdb recomputed calls from the 5' RACE reads with MiXCR, one row per CDR3 protein. Here the sample spans approximately 690,000 distinct CDR3 sequences, around 6.1% being singletons. V was shortened by 3 bases and J by 7 bases, with 10 bases between the two germline ends. CDR3 length: 12 residues. In germline, CDR1 is LGHDT, CDR2 YNNKEL (reference sequence). Details on this clonotype: The antigen remains undetermined.

The rearrangement uses TRBV3-1 and TRBJ2-7; possibly TRBD1 for D (6 bases). Material: naive T cells sorted from blood. The receptor comes from a man aged 18-30 years in good health. The CDR3, as DNA: TGTGCCAGCAGCCATAATCAGGGGGAGCAGTACTTC. Its translation: CASSHNQGEQYF.